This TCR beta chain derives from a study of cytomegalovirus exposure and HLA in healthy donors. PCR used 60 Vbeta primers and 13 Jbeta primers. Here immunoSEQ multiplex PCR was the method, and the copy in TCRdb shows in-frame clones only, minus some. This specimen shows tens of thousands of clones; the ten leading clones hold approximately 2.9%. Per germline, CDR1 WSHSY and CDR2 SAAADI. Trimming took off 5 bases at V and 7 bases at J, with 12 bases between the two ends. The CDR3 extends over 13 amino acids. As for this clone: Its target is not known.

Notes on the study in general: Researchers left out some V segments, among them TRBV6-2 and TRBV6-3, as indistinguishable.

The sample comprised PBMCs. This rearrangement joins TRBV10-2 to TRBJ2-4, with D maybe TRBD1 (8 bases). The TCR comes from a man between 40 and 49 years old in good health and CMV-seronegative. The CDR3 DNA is TGCGCCAGCAGTTTACAGGGGGGGAACATTCAGTACTTC. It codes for CASSLQGGNIQYF.